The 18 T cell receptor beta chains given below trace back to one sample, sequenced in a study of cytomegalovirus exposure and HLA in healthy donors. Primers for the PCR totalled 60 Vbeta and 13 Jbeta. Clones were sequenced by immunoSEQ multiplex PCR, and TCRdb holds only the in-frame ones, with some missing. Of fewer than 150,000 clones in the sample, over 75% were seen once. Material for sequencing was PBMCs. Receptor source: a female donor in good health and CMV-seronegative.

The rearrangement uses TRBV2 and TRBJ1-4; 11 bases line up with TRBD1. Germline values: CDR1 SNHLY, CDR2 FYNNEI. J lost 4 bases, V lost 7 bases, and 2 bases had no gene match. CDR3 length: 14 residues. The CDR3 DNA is TGTGCCAGCACCGGGACAGGGGGTAATGAAAAACTGTTTTTT. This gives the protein CASTGTGGNEKLFF. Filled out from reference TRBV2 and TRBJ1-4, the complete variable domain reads EPEVTQTPSHQVTQMGQEVILRCVPISNHLYFYWYRQILGQKVEFLVSFYNNEISEKSEIFDDQFSVERPDGSNFTLKIRSTKLEDSAMYFCASTGTGGNEKLFFGSGTQLSVL.

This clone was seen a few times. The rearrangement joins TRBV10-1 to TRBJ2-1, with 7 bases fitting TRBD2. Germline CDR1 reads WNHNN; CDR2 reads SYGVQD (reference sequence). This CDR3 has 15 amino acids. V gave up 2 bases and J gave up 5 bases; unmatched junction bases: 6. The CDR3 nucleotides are TGCGCCAGCAGTGAGAGAGGACTAGTGAACAATGAGCAGTTCTTC. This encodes CASSERGLVNNEQFF.

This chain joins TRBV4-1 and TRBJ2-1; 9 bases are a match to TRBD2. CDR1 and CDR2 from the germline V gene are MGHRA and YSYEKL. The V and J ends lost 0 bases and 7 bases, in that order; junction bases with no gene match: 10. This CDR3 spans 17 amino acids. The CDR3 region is CASSQDRSSGSRNEQFF. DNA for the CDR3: TGCGCCAGCAGCCAAGATAGGAGTAGCGGGAGTCGAAATGAGCAGTTCTTC.

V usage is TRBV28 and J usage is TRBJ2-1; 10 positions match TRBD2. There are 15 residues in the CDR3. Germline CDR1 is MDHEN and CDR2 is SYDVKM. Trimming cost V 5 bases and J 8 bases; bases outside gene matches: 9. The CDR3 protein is CASSTLAGVSYEQFF. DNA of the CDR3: TGTGCCAGCAGTACCCTAGCGGGAGTTAGTTATGAGCAGTTCTTC.

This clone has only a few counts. The CDR3: CASSPRGAGNQPQHF. The CDR3 coding sequence is TGTGCCAGCAGTCCCCGCGGGGCAGGAAATCAGCCCCAGCATTTT. The rearrangement joins TRBV6-5 to TRBJ1-5; D might be TRBD1 (5 bases). There are 15 residues in the CDR3. Germline lookup yields CDR1 MNHEY and CDR2 SVGAGI. Trimming removed 5 bases at V and 4 bases at J, with 15 bases between.

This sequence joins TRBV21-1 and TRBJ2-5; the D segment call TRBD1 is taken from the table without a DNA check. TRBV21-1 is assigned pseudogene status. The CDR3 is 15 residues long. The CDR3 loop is CASSKPGQGAGTQYF. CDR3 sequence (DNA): TGTGCCAGCAGCAAACCGGGACAGGGGGCCGGGACCCAGTACTTC.

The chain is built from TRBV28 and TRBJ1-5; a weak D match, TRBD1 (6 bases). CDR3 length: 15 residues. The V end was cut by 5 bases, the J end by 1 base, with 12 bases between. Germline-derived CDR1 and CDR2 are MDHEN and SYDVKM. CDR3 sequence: CASSTIDRSNQPQHF. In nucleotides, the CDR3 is TGTGCCAGCAGTACCATTGACAGGAGCAATCAGCCCCAGCATTTT.

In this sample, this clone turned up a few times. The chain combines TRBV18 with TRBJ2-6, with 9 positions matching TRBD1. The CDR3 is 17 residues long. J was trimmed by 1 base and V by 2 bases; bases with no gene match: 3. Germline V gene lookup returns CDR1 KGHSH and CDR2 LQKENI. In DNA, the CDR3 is TGTGCCAGCTCACCAGGACAGGGGTTTTCTGGGGCCAACGTCCTGACTTTC. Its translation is CASSPGQGFSGANVLTF.

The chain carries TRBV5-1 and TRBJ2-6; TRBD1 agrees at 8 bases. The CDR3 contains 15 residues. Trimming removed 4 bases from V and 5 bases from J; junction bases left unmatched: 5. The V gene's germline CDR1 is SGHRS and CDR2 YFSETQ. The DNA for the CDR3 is TGCGCCAGCAGCCAGACAGGGGCCAGGGCCAACGTCCTGACTTTC. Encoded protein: CASSQTGARANVLTF.

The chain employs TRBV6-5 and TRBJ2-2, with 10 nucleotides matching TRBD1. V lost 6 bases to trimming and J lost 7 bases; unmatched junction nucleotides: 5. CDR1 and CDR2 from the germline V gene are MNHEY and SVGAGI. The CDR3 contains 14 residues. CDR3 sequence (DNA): TGTGCCAGCAGAAGACAGGGGGCTCACGGGGAGCTGTTTTTT. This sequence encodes CASRRQGAHGELFF.

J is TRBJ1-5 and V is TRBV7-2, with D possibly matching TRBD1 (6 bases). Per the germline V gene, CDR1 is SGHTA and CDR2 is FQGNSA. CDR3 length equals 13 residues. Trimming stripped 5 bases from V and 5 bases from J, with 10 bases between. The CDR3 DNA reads TGTGCCAGCAGCCTAGGGGGGGATCAGCCCCAGCATTTT. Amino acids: CASSLGGDQPQHF.

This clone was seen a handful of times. In nucleotides, the CDR3 is TGTGCCAGCAGCTTACCGGACGGACTAGCGGGTCCATCCCTCACAGATACGCAGTATTTT. Amino acids: CASSLPDGLAGPSLTDTQYF. The rearrangement links TRBV7-8 to TRBJ2-3, with TRBD2 matching over 11 bases. The V and J ends lost 2 bases and 2 bases, in that order; junction bases with no gene match: 15. The germline V gene encodes CDR1 SGHVS and CDR2 FQNEAQ. The CDR3 spans 20 residues. Full variable domain (rest looked up from reference TRBV7-8 and TRBJ2-3): GAGVSQSPRYKVAKRGQDVALRCDPISGHVSLFWYQQALGQGPEFLTYFQNEAQLDKSGLPSDRFFAERPEGSVSTLKIQRTQQEDSAVYLCASSLPDGLAGPSLTDTQYFGPGTRLTVL.

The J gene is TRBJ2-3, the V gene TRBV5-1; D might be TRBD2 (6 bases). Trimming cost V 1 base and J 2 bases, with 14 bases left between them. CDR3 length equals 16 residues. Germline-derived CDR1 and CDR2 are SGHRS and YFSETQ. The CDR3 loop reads CASSLRRDIPTDTQYF. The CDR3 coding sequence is TGCGCCAGCAGCTTGCGGCGGGATATCCCCACAGATACGCAGTATTTT.

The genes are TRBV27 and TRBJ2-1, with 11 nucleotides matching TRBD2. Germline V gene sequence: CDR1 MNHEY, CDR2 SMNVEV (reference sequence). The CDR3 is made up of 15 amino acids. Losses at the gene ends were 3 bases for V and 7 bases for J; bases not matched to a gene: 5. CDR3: CASSLLLAGGNEQFF. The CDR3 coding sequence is TGTGCCAGCAGTTTGTTGCTAGCGGGAGGTAATGAGCAGTTCTTC.

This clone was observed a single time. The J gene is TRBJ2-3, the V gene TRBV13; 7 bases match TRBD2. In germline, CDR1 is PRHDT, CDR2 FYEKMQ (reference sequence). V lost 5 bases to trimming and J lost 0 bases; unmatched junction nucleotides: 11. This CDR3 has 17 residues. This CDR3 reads CASSQITSVTSTDTQYF. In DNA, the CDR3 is TGTGCCAGCAGCCAAATCACTAGCGTAACTAGCACAGATACGCAGTATTTT.

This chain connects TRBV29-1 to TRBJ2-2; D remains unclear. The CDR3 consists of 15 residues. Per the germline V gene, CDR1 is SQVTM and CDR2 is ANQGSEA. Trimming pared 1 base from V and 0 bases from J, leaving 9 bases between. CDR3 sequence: CSVEGASTNTGELFF. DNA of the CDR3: TGCAGCGTTGAAGGCGCCTCCACGAACACCGGGGAGCTGTTTTTT.

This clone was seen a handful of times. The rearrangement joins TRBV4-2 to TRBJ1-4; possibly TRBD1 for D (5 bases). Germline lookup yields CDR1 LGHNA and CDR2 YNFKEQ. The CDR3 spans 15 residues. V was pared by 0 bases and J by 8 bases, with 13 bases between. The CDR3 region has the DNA TGTGCCAGCAGCCAAGATCAACAGGAAGGAGAAAAACTGTTTTTT. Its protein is CASSQDQQEGEKLFF.

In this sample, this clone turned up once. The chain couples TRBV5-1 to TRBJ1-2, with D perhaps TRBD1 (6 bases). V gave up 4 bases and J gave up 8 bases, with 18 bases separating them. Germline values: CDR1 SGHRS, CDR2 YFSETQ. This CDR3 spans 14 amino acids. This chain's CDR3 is CASSLGAGEHGYTF. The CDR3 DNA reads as TGCGCCAGCAGCCTCGGGGCAGGGGAACACGGCTACACCTTC.